This section outlines one T cell receptor beta chain sequence together with its context. Its specificity is not known. Using immunoSEQ multiplex PCR, the repertoire was profiled, and TCRdb retains in-frame clones only, with some absent. The sample yields over 25,000 clones, approximately 80% seen once. This CDR3 comprises 17 residues. In germline, CDR1 is LNHDA, CDR2 SQIVND (reference sequence). The V gene lost 5 bases and the J gene lost 0 bases, with 19 bases spanning the gap. The sample is drawn from a study of CD4 T cells in relation to SARS-CoV-2 and coronaviruses. Looking at the study overall: TCR beta CDR3s were sequenced after approximately 9-day antigen culture of PBMCs. Controls used an HIV-1 Nef peptide pool or no peptide. Notes on the study in general: About 65% of donors had memory CD4+ clonotypes crossrecognizing SARS-CoV-2 and common cold coronavirus spike.

Before the COVID-19 pandemic, during about 2010-2018, CD4+ T cells were taken from unexposed donors. The cells were cultured for about ten days before CD4+ T cells were isolated. Unexposed-donor CD4+ T cells were probed with SARS-CoV-2 S/N and four cold-coronavirus spikes, cells permitting. The TCR sequence derives from a human donor in good health. The sequencing sample was made of CD4+ T cells from PBMCs, cultured in vitro. The genes are TRBV19 and TRBJ1-1, with D perhaps matching TRBD1 (6 bases). CDR3 nucleotides: TGTGCCAGTAGTCTTGCGCCCCGGGGGCCCTTGAACACTGAAGCTTTCTTT. This encodes CASSLAPRGPLNTEAFF.